The T cell receptor beta chain described here comes from a study of shared clonotypes between healthy human individuals. Whole-study results and caveats: Some naive CD4 clonotypes, 4.5% to 5.5%, turned up in common across a few donors. Incomplete sequencing of sorted subsets was indicated by rarefaction despite large depth.

Clones were sequenced by immunoSEQ multiplex PCR, and TCRdb holds only the in-frame ones, with some missing. The sample shows over a million clones, approximately 80% of them seen only once. Comments on this clone: Its target is not known.

Unmatched junction bases numbered 7, after V lost 3 bases and J lost 3 bases. The length of the CDR3 is 15 residues. The germline V gene has CDR1 KGHSH and CDR2 LQKENI. This receptor was taken from a man younger than 30 in good health. Some clones in this sample may be carry-over from other donors' samples. The rearrangement joins TRBV18 to TRBJ1-2, with 7 bases identical to TRBD1. Sample: memory CD4+ T cells from PBMCs. As to subset: CD45RA-negative fraction. The CDR3 loop reads CASSPPTGADYGYTF. The CDR3 bases are TGTGCCAGCTCACCGCCCACAGGGGCCGACTATGGCTACACCTTC.